Sequencing of this T cell receptor (beta chain) was carried out in a study of T cell changes during pregnancy in multiple sclerosis. J lost 7 bases, V lost 6 bases, and 12 bases had no gene match. Germline CDR1 is SEHNR and CDR2 is FQNEAQ (reference sequence). CDR3 size: 15 residues. The method was immunoSEQ multiplex PCR; TCRdb's version includes in-frame clones alone and lacks a portion of them. The sample consists of 80,000 to 95,000 clones, about 95% of them appearing once. This sequence originates from a female donor with multiple sclerosis, enrolled in a pregnancy study. J is TRBJ2-1 and V is TRBV7-9, with 7 bases aligning to TRBD1. This specimen was peripheral blood, taken in the second trimester of pregnancy. The CDR3 loop is CASSRKTGVANEQFF. The CDR3 DNA reads TGTGCCAGCAGTAGAAAAACAGGGGTCGCGAATGAGCAGTTCTTC.